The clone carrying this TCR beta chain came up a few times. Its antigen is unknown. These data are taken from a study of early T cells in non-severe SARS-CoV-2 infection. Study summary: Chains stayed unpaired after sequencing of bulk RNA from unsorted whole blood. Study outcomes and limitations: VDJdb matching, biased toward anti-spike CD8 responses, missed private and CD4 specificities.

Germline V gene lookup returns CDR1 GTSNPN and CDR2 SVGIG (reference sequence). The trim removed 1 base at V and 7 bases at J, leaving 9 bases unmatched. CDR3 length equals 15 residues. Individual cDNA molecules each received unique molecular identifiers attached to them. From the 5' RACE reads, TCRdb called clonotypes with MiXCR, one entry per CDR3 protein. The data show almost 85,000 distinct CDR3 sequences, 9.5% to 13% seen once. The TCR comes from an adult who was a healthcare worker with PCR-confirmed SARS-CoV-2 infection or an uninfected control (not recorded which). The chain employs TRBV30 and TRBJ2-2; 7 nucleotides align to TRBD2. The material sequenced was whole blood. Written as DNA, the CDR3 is TGTGCCTGGAGTGCTGAATCCCGCGGGGGCGGGGAGCTGTTTTTT. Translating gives CAWSAESRGGGELFF.